Below, 3 T cell receptor beta chains from the same sample are listed, as sequenced in a study of response to subunit inactivated influenza vaccine. MiXCR, run by TCRdb on the RT-PCR reads, gives a single entry per CDR3 protein. This sample has approximately 200,000 distinct CDR3 sequences, with approximately 15% found just once. The starting material was CD8+ T cells sorted from PBMCs, obtained around 5 days after vaccination. These receptors were collected from a man aged 50 to 59 who received an inactivated influenza vaccine.

This clonotype was detected a few times. This rearrangement joins TRBV11-2 to TRBJ1-6; D not certain. Germline V CDR1 and CDR2: SGHAT, FQNNGV. Deletions cut 1 base from V and 10 bases from J, with 8 bases between. The CDR3 runs 13 residues. This CDR3 reads CASSLGSVSPLHF. The CDR3 DNA reads TGTGCCAGCAGCTTAGGGTCCGTCTCACCCCTCCACTTT.

This clonotype was seen a few times. The chain recombines TRBV5-6 with TRBJ1-1; no clear D. Per the germline V gene, CDR1 is SGHDT and CDR2 is YYEEEE. This CDR3 spans 12 amino acids. CDR3 nucleotides: TGTGCGACTACCCTCTGGGGAGGTGAAGCTTTCTTT. It translates to CATTLWGGEAFF.

CDR3 sequence: CASSLGVAGIHNEQFF. The DNA of the CDR3 is TGTGCCAGCAGTTTAGGGGTAGCGGGGATTCACAATGAGCAGTTCTTC. This sequence joins TRBV27 and TRBJ2-1, with 8 bases fitting TRBD2. Germline V CDR1 and CDR2: MNHEY, SMNVEV (reference sequence). V gave up 2 bases and J gave up 5 bases; unmatched junction bases: 8. This CDR3 region has 16 residues.